A single sample is the source of the 24 T cell receptor beta chains below, sequenced in a study of spatial heterogeneity in lung cancer (dated by TCRdb to between 2018 and 2021). The protocol used for the library was 5' RACE. For sequencing, a NextSeq 500 was employed. Through fastp at Q25 and MiXCR, TCRdb rebuilt clones from the public reads, retaining in-frame beta chains. Identical CDR3 proteins give one entry, which carries the most common genes and DNA. The sample table contains around 98,000 distinct CDR3 sequences; only one count was recorded for roughly 21% of them. The ten top clones hold 21% of the sample. The label giving this sample's time point can be read as: blood at routine non-recurrence follow-up after resection. Sequenced here: PBMCs, sampled at follow-up. The source of these receptors is a male donor with early-stage non-small cell lung cancer.

The J gene is TRBJ1-6, the V gene TRBV20-1; the match to TRBD1 covers 9 bases. Germline values: CDR1 DFQATT, CDR2 SNEGSKA (reference sequence). The J segment lost 8 bases and the V segment lost 0 bases, leaving 11 bases of the junction unmatched. The CDR3 runs 17 residues. The CDR3 sequence is CSARDSGQGIIDSPLHF. CDR3 nucleotide sequence: TGCAGTGCTAGAGATTCAGGACAGGGGATTATAGATTCACCCCTCCACTTT.

This rearrangement joins TRBV12-3 or TRBV12-4 to TRBJ2-2; TRBD1 matches at 7 bases. CDR3 length: 14 amino acids. V trimming: 3 bases; J trimming: 3 bases; junction bases outside the gene matches: 1. The CDR3 loop reads CASSLTGYTGELFF. DNA of the CDR3: TGTGCCAGCAGTTTGACAGGGTACACCGGGGAGCTGTTTTTT.

This clonotype was seen ten or more times. The CDR3 here is CASSPQGQGETQYF. As DNA, the CDR3 is TGTGCCAGCTCACCTCAGGGACAGGGAGAGACCCAGTACTTC. The chain is built from TRBV18 and TRBJ2-5; TRBD1 aligns across 9 bases. Trimming at V came to 3 bases and at J to 4 bases, leaving 3 bases not matched to a gene. Germline CDR1 is KGHSH and CDR2 is LQKENI. This CDR3 region has 14 residues.

The gene calls are TRBV12-3 or TRBV12-4 and TRBJ1-1; D is unclear. The CDR3 is 11 amino acids. Trimming removed 4 bases at V and 8 bases at J, with 8 bases between. CDR3 in amino acids: CASSSGPEAFF. CDR3 nucleotides: TGTGCCAGCAGTTCAGGACCCGAAGCTTTCTTT.

V is TRBV7-9 and J is TRBJ1-1, with D perhaps TRBD1 (5 bases). V shed 3 bases and J shed 3 bases, with 14 bases lying between them. Germline V gene sequence: CDR1 SEHNR, CDR2 FQNEAQ (reference sequence). This CDR3 contains 15 residues. The CDR3 spells CASSLGGPGDTEAFF. The CDR3 DNA reads TGTGCCAGCAGCTTGGGTGGCCCGGGGGACACTGAAGCTTTCTTT.

The genes are TRBV10-2 and TRBJ1-5, with D possibly matching TRBD1 (5 bases). The V end was cut by 4 bases, the J end by 2 bases, with 15 bases between. CDR3 size: 16 residues. Germline CDR1 and CDR2: WSHSY and SAAADI. The CDR3 DNA sequence: TGCGCCAGCAGTGGCGGCCCAGGGAGTGGCAATCAGCCCCAGCATTTT. This encodes CASSGGPGSGNQPQHF.

The J gene is TRBJ2-5, the V gene TRBV6-2 or TRBV6-3; D possibly uses TRBD1 or TRBD2 (5 bases each). The germline CDR1 and CDR2 sequences are MNHEY and SVGEGT. Trimming cost V 0 bases and J 7 bases, with 15 bases left between them. The CDR3 is 15 amino acids. The CDR3 DNA is TGTGCCAGCAGTTACTCGAGATGGGACCGCGGGACCCAGTACTTC. It codes for CASSYSRWDRGTQYF.

This clonotype was observed a handful of times. At one end, the junction sequence differs from germline, possibly due to a read error. The V and J genes are TRBV6-2 or TRBV6-3 and TRBJ2-3, with a weak D call TRBD1 (6 bases). The CDR3 totals 11 residues. Germline values: CDR1 MNHEY, CDR2 SVGEGT. The CDR3 bases are TGTGCCTCTACGGCCGGACAGCTGCAGAATTTT. Encoded protein: CASTAGQLQNF.

This clonotype was seen a few times. This chain joins TRBV11-1 and TRBJ2-1; 9 bases are a match to TRBD2. V shed 5 bases and J 7 bases; nucleotides not matched to a gene: 12. The germline V gene encodes CDR1 SGHAT and CDR2 FQDESV (reference sequence). The CDR3 totals 16 residues. CDR3 sequence (DNA): TGTGCCAGCAGCCCCGTGGGCGGGAGGGCCAGGAATGAGCAGTTCTTC. Translating it yields CASSPVGGRARNEQFF.

This chain uses TRBV6-1 with TRBJ1-3; TRBD1 aligns across 12 bases. CDR1 and CDR2 (germline): MNHNS, SASEGT. The CDR3 consists of 15 residues. The junction had 7 bases not matched to a gene; V was cut back by 6 bases and J by 7 bases. The DNA of the CDR3 is TGTGCCAGCAGCGATCCCGGGACAGGGGGCAACACCATATATTTT. Its protein product is CASSDPGTGGNTIYF.

The CDR3 nucleotides read TGCAGTGCTAGTCAGGGGGACTATGGCTACACCTTC. This gives the protein CSASQGDYGYTF. V usage is TRBV20-1 and J usage is TRBJ1-2; 7 positions agree with TRBD1. The germline V gene encodes CDR1 DFQATT and CDR2 SNEGSKA (reference sequence). Trimming cost V 3 bases and J 3 bases; bases outside gene matches: 1. The CDR3 spans 12 residues.

The J gene is TRBJ2-1, the V gene TRBV19, with 8 bases matching TRBD1. Germline CDR1 reads LNHDA; CDR2 reads SQIVND (reference sequence). The CDR3 length is 15 residues. The J segment lost 7 bases and the V segment lost 6 bases, leaving 11 bases of the junction unmatched. The CDR3 loop is CASRDRDRGGNEQFF. The DNA of the CDR3 is TGTGCCAGTAGGGATCGAGACAGGGGAGGTAATGAGCAGTTCTTC.

J is TRBJ2-5 and V is TRBV6-5, with D possibly called TRBD1 or TRBD2 (5 bases each). The V end lost 3 bases, the J end lost 2 bases, and 7 bases lay between the germline ends. The CDR3 loop spans 13 amino acids. CDR1 and CDR2 from the germline V gene are MNHEY and SVGAGI. DNA of the CDR3: TGTGCCAGCAGTTATGGGGGACAAGAGACCCAGTACTTC. Protein sequence: CASSYGGQETQYF.

This clonotype was seen a handful of times. The rearrangement links TRBV25-1 to TRBJ1-6; possibly TRBD1 for D (5 bases). V lost 6 bases and J lost 4, with 10 bases in between. Germline loops: CDR1 MGHDK, CDR2 SYGVNS. This CDR3 region has 14 residues. The CDR3 spells CASSRQNYNSPLHF. In DNA, the CDR3 is TGTGCCAGCAGCAGACAGAATTATAATTCACCCCTCCACTTT.

This clonotype was detected many times. The chain links TRBV4-1 to TRBJ1-1, with a possible D match to TRBD1 (5 bases). The length of the CDR3 is 13 residues. V was shortened by 7 bases and J by 4 bases, with 13 bases between the two germline ends. Germline CDR1 is MGHRA and CDR2 is YSYEKL. The CDR3 region has the DNA TGCGCCAGCACAACAGGTCTAGGCACTGAAGCTTTCTTT. Its protein is CASTTGLGTEAFF.

This clonotype was recorded a few times. The rearrangement links TRBV14 to TRBJ2-4, with 7 bases matching TRBD2. The germline CDR1 and CDR2 sequences are SGHDN and FVKESK. V lost 1 base and J lost 0; bases outside the gene matches: 0. The CDR3 runs 15 residues. The CDR3 sequence is CASSQVAGAKNIQYF. The DNA for the CDR3 is TGTGCCAGCAGCCAAGTAGCGGGAGCCAAAAACATTCAGTACTTC.

This clonotype was observed at least ten times. V gene TRBV7-2 combines with J gene TRBJ2-1; no clear D gene. The V end was cut by 3 bases, the J end by 11 bases, with 11 bases between. CDR1 is SGHTA, CDR2 FQGNSA, per germline. CDR3 length equals 12 residues. Here the CDR3 DNA reads TGTGCCAGCAGCTTTCGGAACGAGCAGCAGTTCTTC. Protein product: CASSFRNEQQFF.

The chain's CDR3 is CATSEQAGADTQYF. In nucleotides, the CDR3 is TGTGCCACCAGTGAGCAAGCGGGAGCAGATACGCAGTATTTT. The chain joins TRBV24-1 to TRBJ2-3; 8 positions match TRBD2. V gave up 4 bases and J gave up 4 bases; unmatched junction bases: 3. The CDR3 consists of 14 residues. Germline V gene lookup returns CDR1 KGHDR and CDR2 SFDVKD.

This chain connects TRBV20-1 to TRBJ2-3; D not certain. The V end lost 6 bases, the J end lost 0 bases, and 13 bases lay between the germline ends. CDR1 is DFQATT, CDR2 SNEGSKA, per germline (reference sequence). CDR3 length: 14 amino acids. The CDR3 reads CSANSRASTDTQYF. DNA of the CDR3: TGCAGTGCCAACTCACGTGCTAGCACAGATACGCAGTATTTT.

This clonotype has only a few counts. J is TRBJ1-5 and V is TRBV18; 8 bases agree with TRBD1. The CDR3 totals 16 residues. After removal of 5 bases from V and 2 bases from J, the junction contained 8 bases not matched to a gene. The germline V gene encodes CDR1 KGHSH and CDR2 LQKENI. CDR3 residues: CASSTSTGAGNQPQHF. The CDR3, as DNA: TGTGCCAGCTCAACGTCGACAGGGGCAGGCAATCAGCCCCAGCATTTT.

This clonotype has more than one count but fewer than ten. The rearrangement links TRBV11-2 to TRBJ1-1; D remains unclear. Germline V gene sequence: CDR1 SGHAT, CDR2 FQNNGV. CDR3 length equals 13 residues. V gave up 5 bases and J gave up 0 bases, with 7 bases separating them. The CDR3, as DNA: TGTGCCAGCAGCCGGATGTTGAACACTGAAGCTTTCTTT. Translating it yields CASSRMLNTEAFF. The full variable domain, rest sourced from reference TRBV11-2 and TRBJ1-1, is EAGVAQSPRYKIIEKRQSVAFWCNPISGHATLYWYQQILGQGPKLLIQFQNNGVVDDSQLPKDRFSAERLKGVDSTLKIQPAKLEDSAVYLCASSRMLNTEAFFGQGTRLTVV.

The chain recombines TRBV19 with TRBJ1-3, with D possibly matching TRBD1 (6 bases). Germline CDR1 LNHDA, CDR2 SQIVND (reference sequence). This CDR3 is 15 amino acids long. Trimming cost V 8 bases and J 0 bases, with 14 bases left between them. CDR3 residues: CASSRTANSGNTIYF. In DNA, the CDR3 is TGTGCCAGTTCCCGGACAGCGAACTCTGGAAACACCATATATTTT.

J is TRBJ2-4 and V is TRBV7-6, with TRBD1 identical over 7 bases. With 5 bases clipped from V and 9 bases from J, the junction kept 13 bases outside the gene matches. The CDR3 has 15 residues. Germline V gene sequence: CDR1 SGHVS, CDR2 FNYEAQ. In DNA form, the CDR3 reads TGTGCCAGCAGCCTGGAAGGGACAGAGCTGAGCATTCAGTACTTC. Translation gives CASSLEGTELSIQYF.

This chain connects TRBV12-3 or TRBV12-4 to TRBJ1-2; tentative D call: TRBD1 (5 bases). Between the trimmed V and J ends, which lost 5 bases and 8 bases, there was a span of 15 bases. This CDR3 is 13 amino acids long. The CDR3 nucleotides read TGTGCCAGCAGTACCGGGACGCTTGAGGGCTACACCTTC. Its translation is CASSTGTLEGYTF.